Listed below are T cell receptor beta chains from one sample, sequenced in a study of T cells in Graves' hyperthyroidism and ophthalmopathy. TCRdb called the multiplex PCR reads again in MiXCR, with one record for every CDR3 protein. The sample shows about 540,000 distinct CDR3 sequences, roughly 50% of them seen only once. The material sequenced was peripheral blood or thyroid tissue (not recorded which). These receptors all come from a woman under 30 with Graves' hyperthyroidism. The CDR3 runs from the conserved cysteine through the conserved F or W. The D gene is left open where the match is weak. Clone sizes are given selectively: once, few, many, or a class where the clone is expanded.

clone_size,d_call,v_call,j_call,cdr3_aa,cdr3_nt
NA,NA,TRBV7-2,TRBJ2-2,CASSRDVNTGELFF,TGTGCCAGCAGCCGGGACGTTAACACCGGGGAGCTGTTTTTT
many,TRBD2,TRBV10-3,TRBJ2-7,CAIRRPGGGLAGIPEDEQYF,TGTGCCATCAGGAGGCCAGGGGGGGGACTAGCGGGAATACCGGAAGACGAGCAGTACTTC
many,TRBD2,TRBV20-1,TRBJ2-7,CSAPAGGSYEQYF,TGCAGTGCTCCAGCGGGAGGGAGCTACGAGCAGTACTTC
NA,NA,TRBV24-1,TRBJ1-2,CATSDSIYGYTF,TGTGCCACCAGTGACAGTATCTATGGCTACACCTTC
many,TRBD2,TRBV20-1,TRBJ2-2,CSARDSGSNTGELFF,TGCAGTGCTAGAGATAGCGGGTCGAACACCGGGGAGCTGTTTTTT
NA,NA,TRBV7-9,TRBJ1-1,CASSPPVDGANVLTFF,TGTGCCAGCAGCCCTCCGGTTGACGGGGCCAACGTCCTGACTTTCTTT
NA,TRBD2,TRBV4-1,TRBJ2-4,CASSRSGRYGIQYF,TGCGCCAGCAGCCGAAGCGGGAGGTATGGCATTCAGTACTTC
few,NA,TRBV7-2,TRBJ2-4,CASSLNLGHENIQYF,TGTGCCAGCAGCTTAAATCTGGGACACGAAAACATTCAGTACTTC
NA,TRBD2,TRBV24-1,TRBJ2-1,CATNAGLAGDGEQFF,TGTGCCACCAACGCCGGACTAGCGGGAGACGGAGAGCAGTTCTTC
NA,NA,TRBV7-2,TRBJ2-1,CASSLSRDLGYEQFF,TGTGCCAGCAGCTTAAGTCGGGACCTTGGATATGAGCAGTTCTTC
many,NA,TRBV6-6,TRBJ2-6,CASSYFGANVLTF,TGTGCCAGCAGTTACTTTGGGGCCAACGTCCTGACTTTC
NA,TRBD1,TRBV29-1,TRBJ2-7,CSARKQTGNYEQYF,TGCAGCGCCCGCAAACAGACAGGGAACTACGAGCAGTACTTC
NA,NA,TRBV11-2,TRBJ1-4,CASSLAPAGYSYNEKLFF,TGTGCCAGCAGCTTAGCCCCAGCGGGGTACTCCTACAATGAAAAACTGTTTTTT
many,NA,TRBV5-1,TRBJ2-7,CASRRTGPYEQYF,TGCGCCAGCAGGAGGACTGGGCCCTACGAGCAGTACTTC
many,NA,TRBV20-1,TRBJ2-7,CSARDGAAYEQYF,TGCAGTGCTAGAGATGGGGCGGCCTACGAGCAGTACTTC
NA,NA,TRBV6-4,TRBJ2-2,CASSDEFCSGELFF,TGTGCCAGCAGTGACGAATTCTGTTCTGGGGAGCTGTTTTTT
NA,NA,TRBV7-9,TRBJ1-4,CASSPDHTGVRWVQTNEKLFF,TGTGCCAGCAGCCCAGACCACACCGGGGTCCGTTGGGTCCAGACTAATGAAAAACTGTTTTTT
many,TRBD2,TRBV20-1,TRBJ2-7,CSLDQRDLYEQYF,TGCAGCCTCGACCAGCGGGACCTGTACGAGCAGTACTTC
NA,NA,TRBV20-1,TRBJ1-4,CSAPGRKGVF,TGCAGTGCTCCCGGACGGAAAGGGGTTTTT
many,TRBD1,TRBV20-1,TRBJ1-2,CSASLGGAGGYTF,TGCAGTGCTAGCCTAGGGGGCGCAGGTGGCTACACCTTC
once,TRBD2,TRBV19,TRBJ2-6,CASTLRGGSGANVLTF,TGTGCCAGTACCCTAAGGGGAGGGTCTGGGGCCAACGTCCTGACTTTC
NA,NA,TRBV29-1,TRBJ1-2,CSSDHRDRGYTF,TGCAGCAGTGACCACAGGGATCGGGGCTACACCTTC
few,TRBD1,TRBV14,TRBJ2-2,CASSQWTGAGELFF,TGTGCCAGCAGCCAATGGACAGGGGCCGGGGAGCTGTTTTTT
NA,NA,TRBV19,TRBJ2-5,CASSIEEHETQYF,TGTGCCAGTAGTATCGAGGAACATGAGACCCAGTACTTC
NA,TRBD1,TRBV30,TRBJ2-5,CAGLNWGQVQETQYF,TGTGCCGGACTAAATTGGGGACAGGTCCAAGAGACCCAGTACTTC
many,NA,TRBV5-5,TRBJ2-7,CASSLSGLIYEQYF,TGTGCCAGCAGCTTGTCTGGACTCATCTACGAGCAGTACTTC